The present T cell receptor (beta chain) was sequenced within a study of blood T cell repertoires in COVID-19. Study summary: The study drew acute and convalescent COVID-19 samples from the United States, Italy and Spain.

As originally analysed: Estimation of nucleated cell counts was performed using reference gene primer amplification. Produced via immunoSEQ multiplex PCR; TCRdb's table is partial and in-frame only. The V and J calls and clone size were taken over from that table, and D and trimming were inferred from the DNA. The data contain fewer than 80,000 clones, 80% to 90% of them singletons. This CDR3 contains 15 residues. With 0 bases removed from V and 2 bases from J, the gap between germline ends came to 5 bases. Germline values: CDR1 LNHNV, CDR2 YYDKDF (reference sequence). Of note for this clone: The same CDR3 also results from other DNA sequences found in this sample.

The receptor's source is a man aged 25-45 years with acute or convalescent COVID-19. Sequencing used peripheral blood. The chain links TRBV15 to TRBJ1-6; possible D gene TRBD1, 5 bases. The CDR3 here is CATSRDRAYNSPLHF. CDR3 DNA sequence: TGTGCCACCAGCAGAGACAGGGCCTATAATTCACCCCTCCACTTT.